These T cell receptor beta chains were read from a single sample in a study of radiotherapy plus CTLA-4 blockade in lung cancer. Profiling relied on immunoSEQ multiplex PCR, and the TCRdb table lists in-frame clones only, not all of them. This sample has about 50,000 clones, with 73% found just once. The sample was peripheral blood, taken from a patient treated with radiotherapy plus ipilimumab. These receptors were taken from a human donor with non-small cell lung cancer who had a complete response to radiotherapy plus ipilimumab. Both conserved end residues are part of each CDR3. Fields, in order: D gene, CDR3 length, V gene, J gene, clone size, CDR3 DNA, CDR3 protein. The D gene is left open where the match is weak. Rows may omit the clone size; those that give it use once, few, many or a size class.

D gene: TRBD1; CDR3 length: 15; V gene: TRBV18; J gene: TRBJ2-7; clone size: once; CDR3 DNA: TGTGCCAGCTCACCGGAGAAGGGGGCGCCCTACGAGCAGTACTTC; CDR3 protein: CASSPEKGAPYEQYF
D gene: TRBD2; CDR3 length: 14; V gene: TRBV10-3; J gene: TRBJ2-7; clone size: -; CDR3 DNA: TGTGCCATCAGTGACGCTAGCGGGAGCTACGAGCAGTACTTC; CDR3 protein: CAISDASGSYEQYF
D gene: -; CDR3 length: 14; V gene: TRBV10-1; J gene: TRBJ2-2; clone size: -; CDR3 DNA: TGCGCCAGCAGTGTCCAGGGGCGAGCCGGGGAGCTGTTTTTT; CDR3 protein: CASSVQGRAGELFF
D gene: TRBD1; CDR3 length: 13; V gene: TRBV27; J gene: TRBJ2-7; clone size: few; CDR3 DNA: TGTGCCAGCAGTTTTGACACAGGGGGCGAGCAGTACTTC; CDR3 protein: CASSFDTGGEQYF
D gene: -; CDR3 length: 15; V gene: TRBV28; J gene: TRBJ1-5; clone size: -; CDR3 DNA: TGTGCCAGCAGTTTAGAAGGGTGGAGGGGACAGCCCCAGCATTTT; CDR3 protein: CASSLEGWRGQPQHF
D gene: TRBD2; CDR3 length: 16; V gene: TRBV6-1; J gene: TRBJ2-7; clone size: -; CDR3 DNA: TGTGCCAGCAGTGCAGAGCCCACGGGGGGTAGGATTAGCCAGTACTTC; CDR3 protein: CASSAEPTGGRISQYF
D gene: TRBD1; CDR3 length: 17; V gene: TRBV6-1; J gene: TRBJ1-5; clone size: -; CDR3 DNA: TGTGCCAGCAGTGCACTCAGGACAGGGAGGAGCAATCAGCCCCAGCATTTT; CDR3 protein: CASSALRTGRSNQPQHF
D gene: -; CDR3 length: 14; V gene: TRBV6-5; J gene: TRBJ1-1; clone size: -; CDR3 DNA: TGTGCCAGCAGTCCCACGGTTCACTACACTGAAGCTTTCTTT; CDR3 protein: CASSPTVHYTEAFF
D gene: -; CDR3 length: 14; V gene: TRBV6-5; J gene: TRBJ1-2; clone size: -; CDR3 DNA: TGTGCCAGCAGTCAATTGAGACAGGACGGTGGCTACACCTTC; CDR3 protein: CASSQLRQDGGYTF
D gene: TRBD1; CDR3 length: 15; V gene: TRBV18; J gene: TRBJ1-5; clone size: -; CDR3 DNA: TGTGCCAGCTCACAACAGGGGCCCCAGAATCAGCCCCAGCATTTT; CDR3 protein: CASSQQGPQNQPQHF
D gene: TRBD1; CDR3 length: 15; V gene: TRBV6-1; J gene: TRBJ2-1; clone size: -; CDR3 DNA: TGTGCCAGCAGTTCGACAGGGTTAGGATACAATGAGCAGTTCTTC; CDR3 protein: CASSSTGLGYNEQFF
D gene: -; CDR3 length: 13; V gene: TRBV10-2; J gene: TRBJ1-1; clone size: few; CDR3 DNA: TGCGCCAGCAGTGAGGGCGGGGACACTGAAGCTTTCTTT; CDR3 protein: CASSEGGDTEAFF
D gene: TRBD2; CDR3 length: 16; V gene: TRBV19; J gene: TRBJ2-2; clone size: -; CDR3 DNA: TGTGCCAGCCTAATAGCGGGAGGGCCCGACACCGGGGAGCTGTTTTTT; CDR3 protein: CASLIAGGPDTGELFF
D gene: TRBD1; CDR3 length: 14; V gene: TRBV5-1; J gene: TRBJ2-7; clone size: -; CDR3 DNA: TGCGCCAGCAGGGAACAGGGGATGTGGTACGAGCAGTACTTC; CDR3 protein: CASREQGMWYEQYF
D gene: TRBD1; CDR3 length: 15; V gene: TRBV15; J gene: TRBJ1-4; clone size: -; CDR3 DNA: TGTGCCACCAGCAGTAGGGGACAGGGAAATGAAAAACTGTTTTTT; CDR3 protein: CATSSRGQGNEKLFF
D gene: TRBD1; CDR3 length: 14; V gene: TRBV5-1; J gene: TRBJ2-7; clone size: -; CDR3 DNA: TGCGCCAGCAGCTTCCGGGACAGGTCCTACGAGCAGTACTTC; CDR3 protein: CASSFRDRSYEQYF
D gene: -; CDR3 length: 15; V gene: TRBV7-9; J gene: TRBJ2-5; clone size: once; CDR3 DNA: TGTGCCAGCAGCTTATGGGGACACCGGCAAGAGACCCAGTACTTC; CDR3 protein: CASSLWGHRQETQYF
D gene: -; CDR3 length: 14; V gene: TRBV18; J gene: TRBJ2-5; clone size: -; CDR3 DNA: TGTGCCAGCTCACCCCCCCCGGGGAAAGAGACCCAGTACTTC; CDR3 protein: CASSPPPGKETQYF
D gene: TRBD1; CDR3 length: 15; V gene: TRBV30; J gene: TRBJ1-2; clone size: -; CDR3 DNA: TGTGCCTGGAGCTATGAAGAAGACAGGGGGTATGGCTACACCTTC; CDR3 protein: CAWSYEEDRGYGYTF
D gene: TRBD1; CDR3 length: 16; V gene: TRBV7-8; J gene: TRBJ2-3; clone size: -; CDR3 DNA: TGTGCCAGCAGCGGCCGGGACAGGGGTCCCACAGATACGCAGTATTTT; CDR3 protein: CASSGRDRGPTDTQYF
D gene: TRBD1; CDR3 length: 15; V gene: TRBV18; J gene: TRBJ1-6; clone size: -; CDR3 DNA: TGTGCCAGCTCACCACCGGACAGGGGGCGTTCACCCCTCCACTTT; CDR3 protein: CASSPPDRGRSPLHF